Given below is one TCR beta chain in context. The source of the sample is a study of shared clonotypes between healthy human individuals. Genomic DNA from each subset was divided evenly over several immunoSEQ plates. Generated by immunoSEQ multiplex PCR, the TCRdb table keeps only in-frame clones and is missing some. Among about 2 million clones listed, approximately 94% were seen once. Naive CD8 cells lacked CD45RO and underwent positive selection for CCR7, leaving out terminally differentiated effector memory CD45RA+ cells. Only Caucasian adults living in Nashville, Tennessee made up the donor group. This sequence was found in a man between 18 and 35 years old in good health. The sequenced sample was naive CD8+ T cells sorted from blood.

The CDR3 DNA reads TGCGCCAGCAGCTACCTTGGAGAGCCGGATGGCTACACCTTC. It is translated as CASSYLGEPDGYTF. The rearrangement links TRBV5-1 to TRBJ1-2; D uncertain. Trimming stripped 3 bases from V and 6 bases from J, with 15 bases between. Germline V gene data show CDR1 as SGHRS and CDR2 as YFSETQ. This CDR3 contains 14 residues.